The clone carrying this T cell receptor (beta chain) has just a few counts. The sample comes from a study of CD8+ T cells in alopecia areata. For the study at large: Twice a day, 5 to 10 mg of oral tofacitinib was administered to treated patients. Tofacitinib continued for 6 to 18 months and was then withheld for 6 months.

CDR1 is SQVTM, CDR2 ANQGSEA, per germline. The ends were cut back, 4 bases at V and 8 bases at J, with 14 bases in the middle. The CDR3 spans 13 residues. cDNA reverse transcribed from extracted RNA served as the sequencing template. Clones were sequenced by immunoSEQ multiplex PCR, and TCRdb holds only the in-frame ones, with some missing. The sample records 80,000 to 100,000 clones, 41% being singletons. The sample comprised CD4+ T cells sorted from blood. This TCR was recovered from a human donor with alopecia areata. V and J are TRBV29-1 and TRBJ2-2; tentatively, D is TRBD1 (6 bases). CDR3 in DNA: TGCAGCGTTGCCTTTTGGGGGCGGGGGGAGCTGTTTTTT. The encoded protein is CSVAFWGRGELFF.